These T cell receptor beta chains were read from a single sample in a study of PD-1 blockade in classical Hodgkin lymphoma. TCRdb's table, derived via immunoSEQ multiplex PCR, lists solely in-frame clones and lacks some. The sample gives some 96,000 clones, just under 95% of which show up once; roughly 3% is in the top ten. Sequenced material: peripheral blood mononuclear cells (PBMCs), taken at baseline. Receptor source: a human donor with classical Hodgkin lymphoma. The CDR3 runs from the conserved cysteine through the conserved F or W. D genes are given only for firm matches. Where a row states a size, it is once, few, many or the class of an expanded clone; other rows omit it.

>-|TRBJ2-5|few|TRBV6-4|18
CASSDSISESDREETQYF
TGTGCCAGCAGTGACTCGATTAGCGAGTCGGACCGGGAAGAGACCCAGTACTTC
>-|TRBJ1-1|-|TRBV6-1|14
CASSAFPGSGEAFF
TGTGCCAGCAGTGCATTTCCGGGGTCAGGTGAAGCTTTCTTT
>TRBD1|TRBJ2-4|-|TRBV9|14
CASSESGQGRIQYF
TGTGCCAGCAGCGAAAGCGGACAGGGACGCATTCAGTACTTC
>-|TRBJ2-2|-|TRBV7-2|14
CASSLIRATGELFF
TGTGCCAGCAGTTTGATACGGGCCACCGGGGAGCTGTTTTTT
>-|TRBJ2-7|-|TRBV4-1|15
CASSQESGSTYEQYF
TGCGCCAGCAGCCAAGAGAGCGGGTCAACCTACGAGCAGTACTTC
>-|TRBJ2-7|-|TRBV28|13
CASTGDGGLEQYF
TGTGCCAGCACCGGTGACGGAGGTTTGGAGCAGTACTTC
>TRBD2|TRBJ2-1|-|TRBV27|18
CASSLSPPISGFYNEQFF
TGTGCCAGCAGTTTATCCCCCCCCATTAGCGGGTTTTACAATGAGCAGTTCTTC
>-|TRBJ2-1|-|TRBV4-2|15
CASSQGVGGSDEQFF
TGTGCCAGCAGCCAAGGAGTAGGAGGGAGCGATGAGCAGTTCTTC
>-|TRBJ1-1|-|TRBV10-2|13
CASLDGPNTEAFF
TGCGCCAGCCTTGACGGGCCGAACACTGAAGCTTTCTTT
>-|TRBJ2-6|-|TRBV5-6|15
CASSFRGSGANVLTF
TGTGCCAGCAGCTTTAGAGGCTCTGGGGCCAACGTCCTGACTTTC
>TRBD1|TRBJ1-2|-|TRBV19|19
CASSIVLTGKTLMGDGYTF
TGTGCCAGTAGTATTGTTTTGACAGGGAAGACCCTGATGGGGGATGGCTACACCTTC
>-|TRBJ2-7|-|TRBV27|16
CASSYSRPSGSREQYF
TGTGCCAGCAGTTACTCGAGGCCCTCCGGGAGTCGAGAGCAGTACTTC
>TRBD2|TRBJ2-1|-|TRBV7-2|16
CASSFRLAGSYNEQFF
TGTGCCAGCAGCTTTCGACTAGCGGGATCCTACAATGAGCAGTTCTTC
>-|TRBJ2-7|-|TRBV18|14
CASSPLDAGHEQYF
TGTGCCAGCTCACCGTTAGACGCGGGCCACGAGCAGTACTTC
>-|TRBJ1-2|-|TRBV2|17
CASSENSPGQHNYGYTF
TGTGCCAGCAGTGAGAATTCGCCGGGACAACATAACTATGGCTACACCTTC
>-|TRBJ1-2|-|TRBV6-6|13
CASSERWNYGYTF
TGTGCCAGCAGCGAACGGTGGAACTATGGCTACACCTTC
>TRBD1|TRBJ1-1|-|TRBV6-6|15
CASRGTAPMNTEAFF
TGTGCCAGCAGAGGGACAGCCCCAATGAACACTGAAGCTTTCTTT
>-|TRBJ2-2|-|TRBV5-4|13
CASGGELHGELFF
TGTGCCAGCGGGGGTGAGCTTCACGGGGAGCTGTTTTTT
>-|TRBJ2-7|-|TRBV6-5|15
CASSPRSPREYEQYF
TGTGCCAGCAGCCCCCGGAGCCCGCGGGAATACGAGCAGTACTTC
>-|TRBJ2-7|-|TRBV6-5|13
CAITRGRGEEQYF
TGTGCCATAACGAGGGGGAGGGGGGAGGAGCAGTACTTC
>-|TRBJ1-1|-|TRBV9|14
CASSVGGSGTEAFF
TGTGCCAGCAGCGTAGGGGGCTCGGGTACTGAAGCTTTCTTT
>-|TRBJ1-1|-|TRBV5-5|14
CASRVHPENTEAFF
TGTGCCAGCCGAGTACACCCCGAGAACACTGAAGCTTTCTTT
>-|TRBJ2-1|-|TRBV19|15
CASKGWARDGNEQFF
TGTGCCAGTAAGGGGTGGGCCCGGGACGGCAATGAGCAGTTCTTC
>TRBD2|TRBJ2-5|-|TRBV5-4|16
CASSWGTSGIQETQYF
TGTGCCAGCAGCTGGGGGACTAGCGGGATTCAAGAGACCCAGTACTTC
>-|TRBJ1-2|once|TRBV21-1|16
CASSKDGTIANYGYTF
TGTGCCAGCAGCAAAGACGGGACTATTGCTAACTATGGCTACACCTTC
>TRBD2|TRBJ2-3|-|TRBV28|15
CASSSQREPTDTQYF
TGTGCCAGCAGTTCCCAGCGGGAGCCCACAGATACGCAGTATTTT
>-|TRBJ2-5|-|TRBV7-9|18
CASSFSRVVWAAEGTQYF
TGTGCCAGCAGCTTTAGTCGGGTGGTGTGGGCAGCGGAGGGGACCCAGTACTTC
>-|TRBJ1-4|once|TRBV28|16
CASSPLIQGREEKLFF
TGTGCCAGCAGCCCATTGATCCAGGGAAGAGAAGAAAAACTGTTTTTT
>TRBD2|TRBJ2-7|-|TRBV29-1|14
CSVVPLAGGREQYF
TGCAGCGTTGTCCCCCTAGCGGGAGGTCGGGAGCAGTACTTC
>-|TRBJ2-1|-|TRBV7-8|17
CASSLGTGGVSYNEQFF
TGTGCCAGCAGCTTAGGAACAGGGGGGGTCTCCTACAATGAGCAGTTCTTC
>-|TRBJ2-6|-|TRBV7-8|16
CASSLGHFSGANVLTF
TGTGCCAGCAGCTTAGGGCACTTCTCTGGGGCCAACGTCCTGACTTTC
>-|TRBJ2-7|-|TRBV11-1|14
CASSLGERAHEQYF
TGTGCCAGCAGCTTGGGGGAGCGAGCCCACGAGCAGTACTTC
>TRBD1|TRBJ2-7|-|TRBV10-3|13
CAISRDRDYEQYF
TGTGCCATCAGCCGGGACAGGGACTACGAGCAGTACTTC
>-|TRBJ2-1|-|TRBV7-9|14
CASSSGRIPNEQFF
TGTGCCAGCAGCTCCGGACGGATTCCCAATGAGCAGTTCTTC
>TRBD1|TRBJ2-2|-|TRBV19|14
CASSRDRAAGELFF
TGTGCCAGTAGTCGGGACAGGGCCGCCGGGGAGCTGTTTTTT
>TRBD2|TRBJ2-7|-|TRBV5-1|15
CASSGGLAGVTEQYF
TGCGCCAGCAGCGGGGGACTAGCGGGAGTCACCGAGCAGTACTTC
>-|TRBJ1-1|once|TRBV7-8|13
CASSVIEGTEAFF
TGTGCCAGCAGCGTGATAGAGGGGACTGAAGCTTTCTTT
>-|TRBJ1-5|-|TRBV6-4|13
CASSDRPNQPQHF
TGTGCCAGCAGTGACCGGCCCAATCAGCCCCAGCATTTT
>TRBD1|TRBJ2-2|-|TRBV19|15
CASRLGTGEAGELFF
TGTGCCAGTAGATTGGGGACAGGGGAAGCCGGGGAGCTGTTTTTT
>-|TRBJ1-1|-|TRBV28|13
CASIPRGNTEAFF
TGTGCCAGCATCCCCAGGGGGAACACTGAAGCTTTCTTT
>-|TRBJ1-1|-|TRBV6-6|14
CASSYGQMNTEAFF
TGTGCCAGCAGTTACGGACAGATGAACACTGAAGCTTTCTTT
>-|TRBJ2-1|-|TRBV4-1|12
CASSQVVREQFF
TGCGCCAGCAGCCAAGTCGTACGGGAGCAGTTCTTC
>-|TRBJ2-2|once|TRBV9|17
CASSVKNRGSNTGELFF
TGTGCCAGCAGCGTAAAAAATCGCGGTTCGAACACCGGGGAGCTGTTTTTT
>TRBD1|TRBJ1-2|-|TRBV10-3|17
CAISDGTGGWGPYGYTF
TGTGCCATCAGCGACGGGACAGGGGGTTGGGGACCCTATGGCTACACCTTC
>-|TRBJ1-5|-|TRBV19|14
CASSTQRGNQPQHF
TGTGCCAGTAGTACTCAAAGAGGCAATCAGCCCCAGCATTTT
>-|TRBJ2-1|-|TRBV23-1|15
CASSQNRPTYNEQFF
TGCGCCAGCAGTCAAAACCGTCCGACCTACAATGAGCAGTTCTTC
>TRBD1|TRBJ2-7|-|TRBV27|14
CASSSITGGSEQYF
TGTGCCAGCAGTTCCATCACAGGGGGCAGCGAGCAGTACTTC
>TRBD2|TRBJ2-2|-|TRBV5-4|16
CASSLPSGMNTGELFF
TGTGCCAGCAGCTTGCCTAGCGGGATGAACACCGGGGAGCTGTTTTTT
>-|TRBJ2-3|-|TRBV11-2|15
CASSSSGVSGDTQYF
TGTGCCAGCAGCTCGTCCGGAGTGTCTGGAGATACGCAGTATTTT
>-|TRBJ1-2|-|TRBV2|15
CASSETRAPLYGYTF
TGTGCCAGCAGTGAAACCAGGGCCCCACTTTATGGCTACACCTTC
>TRBD1|TRBJ1-1|-|TRBV5-1|17
CASSLLSGTGGYTEAFF
TGCGCCAGCAGCTTGCTCTCCGGGACAGGGGGCTACACTGAAGCTTTCTTT
>TRBD1|TRBJ1-1|-|TRBV6-1|13
CASSETPGQTTFF
TGTGCCAGCAGTGAGACACCGGGACAGACAACTTTCTTT
>-|TRBJ2-7|-|TRBV21-1|15
CASSHKAGVSYEQYF
TGTGCCAGCAGCCACAAAGCCGGGGTTTCGTACGAGCAGTACTTC
>-|TRBJ1-1|-|TRBV23-1|13
CASSQPLNTEAFF
TGCGCCAGCAGTCAACCACTTAACACTGAAGCTTTCTTT
>-|TRBJ2-7|-|TRBV30|15
CAWSVSAETSYEQYF
TGTGCCTGGAGTGTGTCGGCAGAAACTTCCTACGAGCAGTACTTC
>TRBD2|TRBJ2-5|-|TRBV5-1|16
CASSPGLAGGRETQYF
TGCGCCAGCAGCCCGGGACTAGCGGGAGGGCGGGAGACCCAGTACTTC
>-|TRBJ2-7|-|TRBV25-1|13
CASGPNWDYEQYF
TGTGCCAGCGGTCCTAACTGGGACTACGAGCAGTACTTC
>TRBD2|TRBJ2-7|-|TRBV29-1|15
CSVVIAGGPVGEQYF
TGCAGCGTCGTAATAGCGGGAGGGCCGGTAGGCGAGCAGTACTTC